One and the same sample provided the 18 T cell receptor beta chains below, sequenced in a study of brain T cells in children with intractable seizures. Clones were sequenced by immunoSEQ multiplex PCR, and TCRdb holds only the in-frame ones, with some missing. The sample has hundreds of thousands of clones; 93% are singletons. Time point in this sample: blood from clinic visit 5 months post-surgery; TSC patient then seizure free. This specimen consisted of peripheral blood, obtained about 5 months after surgery. The receptor source for this set is a boy less than two years old with tuberous sclerosis and intractable seizures.

The genes are TRBV28 and TRBJ1-4; 8 nucleotides match TRBD1. This CDR3 is built from 23 residues. V shed 1 base and J 5 bases; nucleotides not matched to a gene: 27. Germline CDR1 is MDHEN and CDR2 is SYDVKM. In DNA form, the CDR3 reads TGTGCCAGCAGTTTATCCCGATACCGGTGGGCGGCCCTTGAAAGGACAGGGAATGAAAAACTGTTTTTT. Protein sequence: CASSLSRYRWAALERTGNEKLFF.

The chain couples TRBV21-1 to TRBJ2-5; the DNA was not compared with TRBD2, the D call given in the table. TRBV21-1 counts as a pseudogene. The CDR3 length is 15 residues. The CDR3 DNA reads as TGTGCCAGCAGTAACTCTAGCGGGTTTAAAGAGACCCAGTACTTC. Residues: CASSNSSGFKETQYF.

In this sample, this clone turned up once. Written as DNA, the CDR3 is TGTGCCAGCAGCCCAAGAGGAGCTGGGGCCAACGTCCTGACTTTC. Translating gives CASSPRGAGANVLTF. The chain has TRBV13 and TRBJ2-6; D remains ambiguous. Between the trimmed V and J ends, which lost 5 bases and 2 bases, there was a span of 10 bases. Germline V gives CDR1 PRHDT, CDR2 FYEKMQ (reference sequence). The CDR3 loop spans 15 amino acids.

This chain uses TRBV5-1 with TRBJ2-3, with TRBD2 matching 12 bases. Germline V gene data show CDR1 as SGHRS and CDR2 as YFSETQ. CDR3 length: 16 amino acids. V dropped 2 bases and J dropped 4; count of bases not matched to a gene: 5. CDR3 sequence: CASSFRRTSGADTQYF. The DNA of the CDR3 is TGCGCCAGCAGCTTTAGGCGGACTAGCGGGGCAGATACGCAGTATTTT.

The J gene is TRBJ2-7, the V gene TRBV5-4; a possible D gene is TRBD2 (6 bases). The CDR3 spans 14 residues. The germline V and J ends were trimmed by 0 bases and 5 bases, with 12 bases remaining between them. Germline assignment: CDR1 SGHNT and CDR2 YYREEE (reference sequence). The CDR3 here is CASSLVTRTDEQYF. CDR3 nucleotides: TGTGCCAGCAGCTTGGTGACTAGAACGGACGAGCAGTACTTC.

A single count supports this clone. V gene TRBV4-1 combines with J gene TRBJ2-1; 10 bases are a match to TRBD2. The V gene's germline CDR1 is MGHRA and CDR2 YSYEKL. V lost 1 base to trimming and J lost 0 bases; unmatched junction nucleotides: 3. The CDR3 loop spans 17 amino acids. The CDR3 protein is CASSQVLAGGSYNEQFF. CDR3 nucleotides: TGCGCCAGCAGCCAAGTCTTAGCGGGAGGCTCCTACAATGAGCAGTTCTTC.

The V call is TRBV5-1, the J call TRBJ1-1; D is uncertain. CDR3 length: 14 residues. The V gene lost 2 bases and the J gene lost 3 bases, with 11 bases spanning the gap. Per germline, CDR1 SGHRS and CDR2 YFSETQ. The DNA of the CDR3 is TGCGCCAGCAGCTTCGGGAAACCGGACACTGAAGCTTTCTTT. Translated: CASSFGKPDTEAFF.

The chain links TRBV7-9 to TRBJ2-3; D possibly corresponds to TRBD1 (6 bases). This CDR3 spans 15 amino acids. Trimming cost V 4 bases and J 3 bases, with 14 bases left between them. Germline-derived CDR1 and CDR2 are SEHNR and FQNEAQ (reference sequence). CDR3 sequence reads: CASSSPGQPTDTQYF. In nucleotides, the CDR3 is TGTGCCAGCAGCTCCCCGGGACAACCTACAGATACGCAGTATTTT.

This chain links TRBV6-1 with TRBJ2-7; tentative D call: TRBD1 (5 bases). Deletions cut 1 base from V and 0 bases from J, with 13 bases between. The CDR3 loop spans 16 amino acids. The germline gives CDR1 MNHNS, CDR2 SASEGT. The CDR3 sequence: CASSEDGHLSSYEQYF. CDR3 coding DNA: TGTGCCAGCAGTGAAGACGGACATCTGAGCTCCTACGAGCAGTACTTC.

V usage is TRBV28 and J usage is TRBJ2-7; possible D gene TRBD2, 6 bases. Trimming pared 3 bases from V and 4 bases from J, leaving 19 bases between. Germline V CDR1 and CDR2: MDHEN, SYDVKM. This CDR3 is built from 16 residues. The CDR3 sequence is CASSFDLGSTGYEQYF. The CDR3 coding sequence is TGTGCCAGCAGTTTTGATCTCGGGAGTACGGGGTACGAGCAGTACTTC.

The rearrangement links TRBV5-1 to TRBJ2-7; 8 bases match TRBD1. Trimming at V came to 3 bases and at J to 6 bases, leaving 5 bases not matched to a gene. The CDR3 spans 13 residues. Germline V gene lookup returns CDR1 SGHRS and CDR2 YFSETQ. The CDR3 nucleotides read TGCGCCAGCAGCTGGACAGGGTTTGTCGAGCAGTACTTC. As protein: CASSWTGFVEQYF. Complete variable domain (other parts from reference TRBV5-1 and TRBJ2-7): KAGVTQTPRYLIKTRGQQVTLSCSPISGHRSVSWYQQTPGQGLQFLFEYFSETQRNKGNFPGRFSGRQFSNSRSEMNVSTLELGDSALYLCASSWTGFVEQYFGPGTRLTVT.

The rearrangement links TRBV3-1 (or the pseudogene TRBV3-2) to TRBJ2-7; TRBD1 matches 10 bases. Germline V CDR1 and CDR2: LGHDT, YNNKEL (reference sequence). The J segment lost 4 bases and the V segment lost 2 bases, leaving 5 bases of the junction unmatched. CDR3 length: 15 residues. CDR3 in DNA: TGTGCCAGCAGCCAACCGGGACAGGGGCCATACGAGCAGTACTTC. Its protein is CASSQPGQGPYEQYF.

The chain has TRBV6-2 or TRBV6-3 and TRBJ2-2; D gene unclear. This CDR3 has 15 residues. The germline V and J ends were trimmed by 0 bases and 4 bases, with 9 bases remaining between them. CDR1 and CDR2 (germline): MNHEY, SVGEGT. The CDR3 sequence: CASSYSSLGTGELFF. The CDR3 nucleotides are TGTGCCAGCAGTTACTCGTCGCTTGGCACCGGGGAGCTGTTTTTT.

The gene calls are TRBV11-2 and TRBJ2-7, with 9 bases aligning to TRBD1. The CDR3 has 13 residues. Germline CDR1 and CDR2: SGHAT and FQNNGV. V was clipped by 5 bases and J by 9 bases; unmatched bases: 8. As DNA, the CDR3 is TGTGCCAGCAGCAAAGGACAGGGGAGGGGGCAGTACTTC. Amino acid sequence: CASSKGQGRGQYF. Full variable domain (missing parts from reference TRBV11-2 and TRBJ2-7): EAGVAQSPRYKIIEKRQSVAFWCNPISGHATLYWYQQILGQGPKLLIQFQNNGVVDDSQLPKDRFSAERLKGVDSTLKIQPAKLEDSAVYLCASSKGQGRGQYFGPGTRLTVT.

J is TRBJ2-7 and V is TRBV27; D may be TRBD2 (6 bases). The CDR3 consists of 15 residues. The V and J ends lost 3 bases and 4 bases respectively, with 16 bases between them. Germline loops: CDR1 MNHEY, CDR2 SMNVEV (reference sequence). The CDR3, as DNA: TGTGCCAGCAGTTTCGTCCGGGAGATACCATACGAGCAGTACTTC. Its protein product is CASSFVREIPYEQYF.

The rearrangement uses TRBV6-5 and TRBJ2-3, with 13 nucleotides matching TRBD2. Germline trimming cut 6 bases from V and 4 bases from J; bases unmatched to any gene: 4. Per the germline V gene, CDR1 is MNHEY and CDR2 is SVGAGI. The CDR3 consists of 15 residues. CDR3 bases: TGTGCCAGCAGGGTACTAGCGGGGGGGCCAGATACGCAGTATTTT. This translates into CASRVLAGGPDTQYF.

The chain combines TRBV19 with TRBJ1-5; D not certain. The CDR3 sequence is 19 residues long. Germline V gives CDR1 LNHDA, CDR2 SQIVND (reference sequence). Trimming shortened V by 2 bases and J by 4 bases, and 24 bases separated the two germline ends. As DNA, the CDR3 is TGTGCCAGTAGTATACTATTTGAGGCTCGGCTAGGATCTAATCAGCCCCAGCATTTT. Its protein is CASSILFEARLGSNQPQHF. Full variable domain (remainder filled in from reference TRBV19 and TRBJ1-5): DGGITQSPKYLFRKEGQNVTLSCEQNLNHDAMYWYRQDPGQGLRLIYYSQIVNDFQKGDIAEGYSVSREKKESFPLTVTSAQKNPTAFYLCASSILFEARLGSNQPQHFGDGTRLSIL.

The chain joins TRBV7-3 to TRBJ2-6; tentative D call: TRBD1 (5 bases). The germline gives CDR1 SGHTA, CDR2 FQGTGA. The CDR3 covers 21 residues. V was pared by 5 bases and J by 0 bases, with 26 bases between. CDR3 bases: TGTGCCAGCAGCCCCCTAGGCAGGGCCCTTGCACAAGGCTCTGGGGCCAACGTCCTGACTTTC. Its translation is CASSPLGRALAQGSGANVLTF.